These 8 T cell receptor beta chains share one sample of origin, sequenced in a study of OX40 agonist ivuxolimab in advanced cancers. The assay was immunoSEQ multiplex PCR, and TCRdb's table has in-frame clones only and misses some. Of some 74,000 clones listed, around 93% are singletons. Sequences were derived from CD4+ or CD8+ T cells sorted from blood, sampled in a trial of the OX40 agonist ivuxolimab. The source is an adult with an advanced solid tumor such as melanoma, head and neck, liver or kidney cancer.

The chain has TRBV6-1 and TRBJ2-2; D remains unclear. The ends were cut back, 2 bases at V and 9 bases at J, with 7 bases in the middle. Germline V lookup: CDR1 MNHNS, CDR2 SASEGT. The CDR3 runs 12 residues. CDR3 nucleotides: TGTGCCAGCAGTGAACGTCGTTGGGAGCTGTTTTTT. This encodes CASSERRWELFF.

The CDR3 nucleotides read TGTGCCAGCGGGAGACAGGGGAGAGATGGCTACACCTTC. It translates to CASGRQGRDGYTF. The chain combines TRBV27 with TRBJ1-2; 8 positions agree with TRBD1. V lost 8 bases and J lost 6; bases outside the gene matches: 8. This CDR3 contains 13 residues. The germline V gene has CDR1 MNHEY and CDR2 SMNVEV (reference sequence).

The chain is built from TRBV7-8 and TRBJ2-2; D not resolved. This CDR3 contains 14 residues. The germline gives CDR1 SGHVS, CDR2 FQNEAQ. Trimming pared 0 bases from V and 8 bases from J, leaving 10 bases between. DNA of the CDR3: TGTGCCAGCAGCTTAGCGCGCGGAAAGGGGGAGCTGTTTTTT. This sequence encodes CASSLARGKGELFF.

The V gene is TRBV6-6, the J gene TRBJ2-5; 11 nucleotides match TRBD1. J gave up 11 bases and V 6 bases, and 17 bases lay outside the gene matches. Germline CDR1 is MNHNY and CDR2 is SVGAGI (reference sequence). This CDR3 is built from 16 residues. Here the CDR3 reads CASSAPGTGGTKEQYF. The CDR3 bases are TGTGCCAGCAGCGCCCCTGGGACAGGGGGTACCAAGGAGCAGTACTTC.

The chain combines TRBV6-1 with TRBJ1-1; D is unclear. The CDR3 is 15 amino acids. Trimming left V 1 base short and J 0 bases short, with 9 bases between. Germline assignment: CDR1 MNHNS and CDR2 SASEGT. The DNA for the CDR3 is TGTGCCAGCAGTGAAGTCTGGCAAGTGAACACTGAAGCTTTCTTT. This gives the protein CASSEVWQVNTEAFF.

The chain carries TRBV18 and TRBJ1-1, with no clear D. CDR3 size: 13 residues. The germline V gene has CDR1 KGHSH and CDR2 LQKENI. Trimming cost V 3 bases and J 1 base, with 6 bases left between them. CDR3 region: CASSPRPNTEAFF. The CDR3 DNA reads TGTGCCAGCTCACCGAGGCCGAACACTGAAGCTTTCTTT.

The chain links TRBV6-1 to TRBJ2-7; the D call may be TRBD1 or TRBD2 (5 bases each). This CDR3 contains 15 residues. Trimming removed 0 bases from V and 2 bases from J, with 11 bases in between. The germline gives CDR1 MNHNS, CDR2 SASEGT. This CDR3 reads CASSEAERGAYEQYF. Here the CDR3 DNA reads TGTGCCAGCAGTGAAGCAGAAAGGGGAGCCTACGAGCAGTACTTC.

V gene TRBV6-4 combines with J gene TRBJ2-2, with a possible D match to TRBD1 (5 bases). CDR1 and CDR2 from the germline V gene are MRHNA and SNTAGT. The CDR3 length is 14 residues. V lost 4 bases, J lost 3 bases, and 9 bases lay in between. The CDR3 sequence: CASSVGPYTGELFF. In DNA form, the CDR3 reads TGTGCCAGCAGTGTGGGGCCCTACACCGGGGAGCTGTTTTTT.